This TCR beta chain was identified during a study of cytomegalovirus exposure and HLA in healthy donors. The study ran its PCR with 60 Vbeta and 13 Jbeta primers. The repertoire was sequenced with immunoSEQ multiplex PCR; TCRdb's copy has only in-frame clones and lacks some. The sample holds more than 75,000 clones; 60% to 80% are singletons and the top ten take 6.2%. With 4 bases clipped from V and 2 bases from J, the junction kept 12 bases outside the gene matches. The germline V gene encodes CDR1 SGHDT and CDR2 YYEEEE. CDR3 size: 17 residues. The table lists this clone with a few counts. The V and J genes are TRBV5-6 and TRBJ2-3; TRBD1 agrees at 8 bases. The receptor's source is a woman aged 45-65 years in good health and CMV-seropositive. The sequenced material came from PBMCs. The CDR3: CASSLPWDRIITDTQYF. The CDR3 DNA sequence: TGTGCCAGCAGCCTCCCCTGGGACAGGATAATCACAGATACGCAGTATTTT.